This TCR beta chain was sequenced in a study of post-analysis software for immune sequencing data. Study-wide results and caveats: Controls showed lower frequencies than patients for roughly five TRBV segments, and TRBV5-6, TRBV5-1 and TRBV20-1 were among these. Strong co-clustering by F measure linked samples that shared a preparation batch. The normalized Chao1 diversity of multiple sclerosis patients was significantly lower than that of controls.

Worth noting for this clonotype: Its antigen is unknown.

Incorporated into the TCR beta cDNA libraries were unique molecular identifiers, which served to reduce PCR and sequencing biases. TCRdb recomputed calls from the PCR reads with MiXCR, one row per CDR3 protein. The table shows hundreds of thousands of distinct CDR3 sequences, with approximately 38% occurring only once. Germline V gene data show CDR1 as SGHRS and CDR2 as YFSETQ. Trimming removed 0 bases from V and 3 bases from J, with 8 bases in between. The length of the CDR3 is 14 residues. The rearrangement joins TRBV5-1 to TRBJ2-3; D may be TRBD1 (5 bases). The sequencing input was blood. The TCR sequence derives from a girl aged 5-17 years with multiple sclerosis. This CDR3 is CASSLEAGTDTQYF. The CDR3 DNA reads as TGCGCCAGCAGCTTGGAGGCAGGGACAGATACGCAGTATTTT.